This entry lists 16 T cell receptor beta chains sequenced from one sample in a study of T cell responses to AZD1222 COVID-19 vaccine. Profiling relied on immunoSEQ multiplex PCR, and the TCRdb table lists in-frame clones only, not all of them. The sample contains about 100,000 clones, over 75% of which appear only once. The material was peripheral blood, obtained on day 0 of MenACWY control vaccination. The receptors shown here come from an adult in good health.

The J gene is TRBJ2-3, the V gene TRBV28; 8 nucleotides align to TRBD1. The CDR3 contains 15 residues. Per the germline V gene, CDR1 is MDHEN and CDR2 is SYDVKM. V dropped 5 bases and J dropped 5; count of bases not matched to a gene: 9. CDR3 nucleotide sequence: TGTGCCAGCAGTCTCGGACAGGGCGTTGAAGATACGCAGTATTTT. Protein sequence: CASSLGQGVEDTQYF.

This sequence joins TRBV7-2 and TRBJ1-1; D is ambiguous. Germline CDR1 and CDR2: SGHTA and FQGNSA. V dropped 3 bases and J dropped 1 base, with 12 bases sitting between them. CDR3 length equals 15 residues. As DNA, the CDR3 is TGTGCCAGCAGCTTCTCCGGACGGGAGAACACTGAAGCTTTCTTT. It is translated as CASSFSGRENTEAFF.

This clone occurred once. This sample includes further DNA sequences coding for the same CDR3. The V and J genes are TRBV5-4 and TRBJ1-6, with D perhaps TRBD1 (6 bases). The CDR3 runs to 15 residues. In germline, CDR1 is SGHNT, CDR2 YYREEE (reference sequence). V was pared by 0 bases and J by 7 bases, with 11 bases between. This CDR3 is CASSLGQGNNSPLHF. The CDR3 bases are TGTGCCAGCAGCTTGGGCCAGGGGAACAATTCACCCCTCCACTTT.

V and J are TRBV10-3 and TRBJ2-4, with D possibly matching TRBD1 (6 bases). V gave up 6 bases and J gave up 2 bases, with 11 bases separating them. The CDR3 is 14 amino acids. CDR1 is ENHRY, CDR2 SYGVKD, per germline. CDR3 sequence (DNA): TGTGCCATCAGGGGCACAGGGTCCAAAAACATTCAGTACTTC. Encoded protein: CAIRGTGSKNIQYF.

The chain combines TRBV7-6 with TRBJ2-2; 7 bases fit TRBD2. Germline CDR1 and CDR2: SGHVS and FNYEAQ. The trim removed 1 base at V and 6 bases at J, leaving 8 bases unmatched. The CDR3 has 16 amino acids. The CDR3: CASSLGDSRGAGELFF. DNA of the CDR3: TGTGCCAGCAGCTTAGGCGACTCTCGGGGGGCCGGGGAGCTGTTTTTT.

This clone occurred once. V is TRBV11-2 and J is TRBJ1-2, with TRBD1 as a possible D gene (6 bases). CDR1 is SGHAT, CDR2 FQNNGV, per germline. This CDR3 region has 15 residues. The V end lost 2 bases, the J end lost 3 bases, and 13 bases lay between the germline ends. The CDR3 region is CASSLRGGTDYGYTF. The CDR3, as DNA: TGTGCCAGCAGCTTAAGGGGGGGTACCGACTATGGCTACACCTTC. Full variable domain (missing parts from reference TRBV11-2 and TRBJ1-2): EAGVAQSPRYKIIEKRQSVAFWCNPISGHATLYWYQQILGQGPKLLIQFQNNGVVDDSQLPKDRFSAERLKGVDSTLKIQPAKLEDSAVYLCASSLRGGTDYGYTFGSGTRLTVV.

V is TRBV4-3 and J is TRBJ1-6; D uncertain. The V gene's germline CDR1 is LGHNA and CDR2 YSLEER. The CDR3 runs 17 residues. V was shortened by 1 base and J by 0 bases, with 10 bases between the two germline ends. This CDR3 is CASSQVGWSSYNSPLHF. CDR3 DNA: TGCGCCAGCAGCCAAGTCGGTTGGAGCTCCTATAATTCACCCCTCCACTTT.

The chain joins TRBV3-1 (or the pseudogene TRBV3-2) to TRBJ1-2; 8 nucleotides agree with TRBD1. CDR1 is LGHDT, CDR2 YNNKEL, per germline (reference sequence). V trimming: 1 base; J trimming: 6 bases; junction bases outside the gene matches: 7. This CDR3 region has 15 residues. CDR3 residues: CASSQGGQGVDGYTF. CDR3 DNA: TGTGCCAGCAGCCAAGGAGGACAGGGAGTTGATGGCTACACCTTC.

The V and J genes are TRBV3-1 (or the pseudogene TRBV3-2) and TRBJ2-7, with TRBD2 matching over 7 bases. This CDR3 region has 14 residues. The V and J ends lost 4 bases and 2 bases, in that order; junction bases with no gene match: 5. Germline CDR1 reads LGHDT; CDR2 reads YNNKEL (reference sequence). The CDR3 DNA sequence: TGTGCCAGCAGCCTTGGGGGGGGTACCTACGAGCAGTACTTC. Translating gives CASSLGGGTYEQYF.

The V call is TRBV7-9, the J call TRBJ2-1; D uncertain. V gave up 1 base and J gave up 5 bases, with 6 bases separating them. CDR1 is SEHNR, CDR2 FQNEAQ, per germline (reference sequence). The CDR3 consists of 13 residues. CDR3 DNA: TGTGCCAGCAGCTTAGTCTTAGACAATGAGCAGTTCTTC. This gives the protein CASSLVLDNEQFF.

V gene TRBV6-6 combines with J gene TRBJ1-2; TRBD1 aligns across 7 bases. J lost 3 bases, V lost 5 bases, and 3 bases had no gene match. CDR1 MNHNY and CDR2 SVGAGI come from the germline V gene (reference sequence). This CDR3 comprises 13 residues. CDR3 nucleotide sequence: TGTGCCAGCAGTGTGACAGGGTACTATGGCTACACCTTC. Protein: CASSVTGYYGYTF.

The chain combines TRBV25-1 with TRBJ1-4, with D possibly being TRBD1 (6 bases). This CDR3 has 14 residues. Trimming removed 5 bases from V and 5 bases from J, with 12 bases in between. Germline V lookup: CDR1 MGHDK, CDR2 SYGVNS. The CDR3: CASSLGGLNEKLFF. The CDR3 DNA follows: TGTGCCAGCAGTTTGGGGGGCCTCAATGAAAAACTGTTTTTT.

This clone has just a few counts. The sample carries other DNA sequences with the same CDR3. CDR3 loop: CASSPRGGNQPQHF. DNA of the CDR3: TGTGCCAGCAGCCCGCGTGGAGGCAATCAGCCCCAGCATTTT. The chain carries TRBV3-1 (or the pseudogene TRBV3-2) and TRBJ1-5; D is ambiguous. Germline V gives CDR1 LGHDT, CDR2 YNNKEL (reference sequence). V was clipped by 4 bases and J by 2 bases, with 9 bases between them. The CDR3 loop spans 14 amino acids.

The J gene is TRBJ2-7, the V gene TRBV10-2; no definite D call. CDR1 is WSHSY and CDR2 is SAAADI in the germline V gene. The CDR3 is 12 amino acids. V gave up 7 bases and J gave up 3 bases, with 10 bases separating them. The CDR3 loop reads CASKNGNYEQYF. The CDR3 nucleotides read TGCGCCAGCAAGAACGGAAACTACGAGCAGTACTTC.

The chain uses TRBV6-5 and TRBJ1-1; D ambiguous. The germline V gene has CDR1 MNHEY and CDR2 SVGAGI. The germline V and J ends were trimmed by 0 bases and 3 bases, with 11 bases remaining between them. The CDR3 runs 15 residues. CDR3 loop: CASSYSTPADTEAFF. In DNA form, the CDR3 reads TGTGCCAGCAGTTACTCGACGCCGGCGGACACTGAAGCTTTCTTT.

As DNA, the CDR3 is TGTGCCAGCTCCTTAGCAGGGCAGGATCAGCCCCAGCATTTT. Protein: CASSLAGQDQPQHF. The V and J genes are TRBV18 and TRBJ1-5, with D possibly TRBD1 on 5 matching bases. Trimming removed 6 bases from V and 5 bases from J, with 14 bases in between. This CDR3 comprises 14 residues. The germline V gene encodes CDR1 KGHSH and CDR2 LQKENI.